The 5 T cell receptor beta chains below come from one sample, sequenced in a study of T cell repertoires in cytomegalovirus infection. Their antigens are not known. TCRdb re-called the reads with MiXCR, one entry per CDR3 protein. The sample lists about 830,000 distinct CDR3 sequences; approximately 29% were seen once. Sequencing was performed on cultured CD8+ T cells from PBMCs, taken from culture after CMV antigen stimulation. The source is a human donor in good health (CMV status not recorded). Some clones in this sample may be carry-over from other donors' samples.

The CDR3, as DNA: TGTGCCATCAGTGAGTCGATAGCGGGGGGACAGAACACCGGGGAGCTGTTTTTT. It translates to CAISESIAGGQNTGELFF. The V gene is TRBV10-3, the J gene TRBJ2-2, with 10 bases aligning to TRBD2. Germline V CDR1 and CDR2: ENHRY, SYGVKD. With V trimmed by 0 bases and J by 1 base, 5 bases remained unmatched. This CDR3 is 18 amino acids long.

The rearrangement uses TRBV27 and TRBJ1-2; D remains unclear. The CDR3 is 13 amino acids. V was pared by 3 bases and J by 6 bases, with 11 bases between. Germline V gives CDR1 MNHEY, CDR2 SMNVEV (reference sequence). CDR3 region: CASSFGRNHGYTF. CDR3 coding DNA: TGTGCCAGCAGTTTCGGACGGAACCATGGCTACACCTTC.

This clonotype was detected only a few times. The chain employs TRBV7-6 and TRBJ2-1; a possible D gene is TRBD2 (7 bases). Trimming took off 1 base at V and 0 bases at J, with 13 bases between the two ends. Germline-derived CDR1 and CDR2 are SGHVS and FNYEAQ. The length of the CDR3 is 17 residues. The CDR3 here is CASSLVGGGGSYNEQFF. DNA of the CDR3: TGTGCCAGCAGCTTAGTAGGCGGGGGCGGCTCCTACAATGAGCAGTTCTTC.

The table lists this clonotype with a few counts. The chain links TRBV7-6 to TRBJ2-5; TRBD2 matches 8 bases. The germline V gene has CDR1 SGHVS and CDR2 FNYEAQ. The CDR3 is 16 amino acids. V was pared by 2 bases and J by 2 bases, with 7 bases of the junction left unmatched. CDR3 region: CASSLTAGGLQETQYF. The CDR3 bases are TGTGCCAGCAGCTTAACGGCGGGGGGCCTACAAGAGACCCAGTACTTC.

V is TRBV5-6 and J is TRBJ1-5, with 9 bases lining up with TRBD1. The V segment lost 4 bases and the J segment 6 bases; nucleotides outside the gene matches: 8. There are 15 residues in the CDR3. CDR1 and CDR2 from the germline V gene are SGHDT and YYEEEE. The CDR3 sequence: CASSHSGQGFQPQHF. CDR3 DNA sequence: TGTGCCAGCAGCCACTCGGGACAGGGCTTTCAGCCCCAGCATTTT.